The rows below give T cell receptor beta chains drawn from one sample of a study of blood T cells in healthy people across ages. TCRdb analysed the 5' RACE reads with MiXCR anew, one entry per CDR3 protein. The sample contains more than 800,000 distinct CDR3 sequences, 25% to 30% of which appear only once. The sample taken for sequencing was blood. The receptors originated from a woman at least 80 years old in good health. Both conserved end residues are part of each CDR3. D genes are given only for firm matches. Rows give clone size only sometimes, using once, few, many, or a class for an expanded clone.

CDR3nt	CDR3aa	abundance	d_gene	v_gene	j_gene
TGTGCCAGCAGGCGTGATAATGTAGCGGGGGCACTATACAATGAGCAGTTCTTC	CASRRDNVAGALYNEQFF	many	TRBD2	TRBV6-2/TRBV6-3	TRBJ2-1
TGTGCCAGCAGCCAAGCCGGGACAGGGGGCATGGAGACCCAGTACTTC	CASSQAGTGGMETQYF	-	TRBD1	TRBV3-1	TRBJ2-5
TGTGCCAGCAGTTACTCGGGGGGAACCGCAGAGACCCAGTACTTC	CASSYSGGTAETQYF	-	TRBD2	TRBV12-3/TRBV12-4	TRBJ2-5
TGTGCCAGCAGCCTAAATATAATGACTGAAGCTTTCTTT	CASSLNIMTEAFF	-	-	TRBV7-6	TRBJ1-1
TGCGCCAGCAGCCAAGGACAGGGGATAAACACCGGGGAGCTGTTTTTT	CASSQGQGINTGELFF	-	TRBD1	TRBV4-1	TRBJ2-2
TGCAGTTCCCCCCTCGGGGGGAACAACAATGAGCAGTTCTTC	CSSPLGGNNNEQFF	many	TRBD2	TRBV20-1	TRBJ2-1
TGTGCCAGCAGGGGCCGTAGGTCCTACAATGAGCAGTTCTTC	CASRGRRSYNEQFF	many	-	TRBV6-2/TRBV6-3	TRBJ2-1
TGTGCCAGCAGTTACCCGGGTCGGGAGCTGTTTTTT	CASSYPGRELFF	many	-	TRBV6-5	TRBJ2-2
TGTGCCAGCAGCTCTTCAAGGGGGGGAGATACGCAGTATTTT	CASSSSRGGDTQYF	-	-	TRBV13	TRBJ2-3
TGTGCCAGCACTCCAGGTACTGACAGGGGGCAAGGGACCCAGTACTTC	CASTPGTDRGQGTQYF	few	TRBD1	TRBV9	TRBJ2-5
TGTGCCAGCAGCTTATTCGCGACAGGGAGCTATGGCTACACCTTC	CASSLFATGSYGYTF	many	TRBD1	TRBV7-2	TRBJ1-2
TGTGCCGGCACCGGACCACGGGCGGGAGTAGATACGCAGTATTTT	CAGTGPRAGVDTQYF	-	TRBD2	TRBV6-1	TRBJ2-3
TGCAGTGTAAGGTCCGATAGCTCCTACGAGCAGTACTTC	CSVRSDSSYEQYF	many	-	TRBV20-1	TRBJ2-7
TGTGCCAGCAGTTCCCGGACTAGCGTGAGCACAGATACGCAGTATTTT	CASSSRTSVSTDTQYF	-	TRBD2	TRBV12-3/TRBV12-4	TRBJ2-3
TGTGCCAGCAGTGCACCCGACTATGGCTACACCTTC	CASSAPDYGYTF	-	-	TRBV6-2/TRBV6-3	TRBJ1-2
TGTGCCAGCAGCGTAGGGCAGACCATGAACACTGAAGCTTTCTTT	CASSVGQTMNTEAFF	many	-	TRBV9	TRBJ1-1
TGTGCCAGCTCACCATCCACGGGAGAGGGGCCTTATGGCTACACCTTC	CASSPSTGEGPYGYTF	-	-	TRBV18	TRBJ1-2
TGTGCCAGCAATACACCCGGGACAGTCAATTCACCCCTCCACTTT	CASNTPGTVNSPLHF	few	TRBD1	TRBV6-5	TRBJ1-6
TGTGCCAGCATCCCGGGTGGAGGCGGCTCCTACAATGAGCAGTTCTTC	CASIPGGGGSYNEQFF	many	-	TRBV12-3/TRBV12-4	TRBJ2-1
TGCAGTGCTAGAGAGGGCAGCCGCAATCAGCCCCAGCATTTT	CSAREGSRNQPQHF	few	-	TRBV20-1	TRBJ1-5
TGTGCCAGCGGACTAGCGGGGGGTCTAACCTACGAGCAGTACTTC	CASGLAGGLTYEQYF	few	TRBD2	TRBV28	TRBJ2-7
TGTGCCAGCAGCTTAGCCTCGGGACAGGGATACTCACCCCTCCACTTT	CASSLASGQGYSPLHF	few	TRBD1	TRBV7-9	TRBJ1-6
TGTGCCAGCAGCCTGCTCTGGGGACAGGGGGCTTCTGGCTACACCTTC	CASSLLWGQGASGYTF	-	TRBD1	TRBV3-1	TRBJ1-2
TGTGCCAGCCACAGGGGTGGTAATGAAAAACTGTTTTTT	CASHRGGNEKLFF	-	TRBD1	TRBV12-3/TRBV12-4	TRBJ1-4
TGTGCCAGCAGTTTAGAGGGGGGAGGGAATTCACCCCTCCACTTT	CASSLEGGGNSPLHF	many	-	TRBV12-3/TRBV12-4	TRBJ1-6
TGTGCCAGCAGTTACAGTCCAGCTAAAAACATTCAGTACTTC	CASSYSPAKNIQYF	many	-	TRBV6-5	TRBJ2-4
TGTGCCAGCAGCTCGAGAGTTAGCGATGAGCAGTTCTTC	CASSSRVSDEQFF	many	-	TRBV7-2	TRBJ2-1
TGTGCCAGCTCGTCTCCAGGGGGGGAGCAAAAGACCCAGTACTTC	CASSSPGGEQKTQYF	many	-	TRBV18	TRBJ2-5
TGTGCCAGCAGACGGGACGGGTTGATGGATGGCTACACCTTC	CASRRDGLMDGYTF	few	-	TRBV6-5	TRBJ1-2
TGCAGTGTAGGGGGGTGGAATTCACCCCTCCACTTT	CSVGGWNSPLHF	-	-	TRBV20-1	TRBJ1-6
TGTGCCAGCACTAGGGGGGAACCACACAAGCAGTTCTTC	CASTRGEPHKQFF	many	-	TRBV7-9	TRBJ2-1
TGTGCCAGCAGCCGAACCCCTAGTTTAGACGAGCAGTACTTC	CASSRTPSLDEQYF	-	-	TRBV7-9	TRBJ2-7
TGCAGTGCTAGAGTAGGCGGGGGGCTAAAAAGCGACATTCAGTACTTC	CSARVGGGLKSDIQYF	many	TRBD2	TRBV20-1	TRBJ2-4
TGTGCCGCCAAAGACAGGATGAACACTGAAGCTTTCTTT	CAAKDRMNTEAFF	few	-	TRBV19	TRBJ1-1
TGTGCCAGCAGCGTAGTCTTAACTAGCGATCGGGATGAGCAGTTCTTC	CASSVVLTSDRDEQFF	many	TRBD2	TRBV9	TRBJ2-1
TGTGCCAGCAGCCGCCTCGGGACTGAAGCTTTCTTT	CASSRLGTEAFF	few	-	TRBV6-6	TRBJ1-1
TGTGCCAGCAACATTGCCCAAAAGAGCAATCAGCCCCAGCATTTT	CASNIAQKSNQPQHF	-	-	TRBV6-6	TRBJ1-5
TGTGCCAGCAGAGGGACAGGGATGCAAGAGACCCAGTACTTC	CASRGTGMQETQYF	many	TRBD1	TRBV14	TRBJ2-5
TGTGCCAGCAGCCGCCCCGCTTCCGGCAACGAGCAGTACTTC	CASSRPASGNEQYF	few	-	TRBV5-6	TRBJ2-7
TGTGCCAGCGATACCAATCCGGGACAGGGGGCCACTGAAGCTTTCTTT	CASDTNPGQGATEAFF	few	TRBD1	TRBV6-6	TRBJ1-1
TGTGCCAGCAGTTCAAACAGGGTCCTAAACTATGGCTACACCTTC	CASSSNRVLNYGYTF	-	-	TRBV28	TRBJ1-2
TGTGCCAGCAGCAACCCGGGACTAGCGGGGGGACTCCATGAGCAGTTCTTC	CASSNPGLAGGLHEQFF	many	-	TRBV21-1	TRBJ2-1
TGTGCCAGCATCCCCGCCAGTTTCGGCACTGAAGCTTTCTTT	CASIPASFGTEAFF	once	-	TRBV6-5	TRBJ1-1